The clone carrying this TCR beta chain appeared once. This specimen comes from a study of shared clonotypes between healthy human individuals. The overall study: The plates for each donor numbered three CD4 naive, three CD4 memory, two CD8 naive and one CD8 memory.

Each of the donors was a healthy adult who was HIV-negative and had not had a recent acute infection or vaccination. Investigators divided CD4+ cells into CD45RA+ naive and CD45RA-negative memory subsets. The test was conducted at deep level. The data were produced by immunoSEQ multiplex PCR, yet TCRdb's version contains in-frame clones alone and is incomplete. The sample has millions of clones, around 94% seen once. Germline V gene sequence: CDR1 MNHEY, CDR2 SVGAGI. The CDR3 length is 15 residues. The V segment lost 5 bases and the J segment 1 base; nucleotides outside the gene matches: 5. V and J are TRBV6-5 and TRBJ2-4, with 7 bases identical to TRBD1. The specimen was naive CD4+ T cells sorted from blood. Sample subset: CD45RA+ positively selected. This clonotype was sampled from a man younger than 30 in good health. The CDR3 nucleotides are TGTGCCAGCAGTATAAACAGGGGTGCCAAAAACATTCAGTACTTC. Protein: CASSINRGAKNIQYF.